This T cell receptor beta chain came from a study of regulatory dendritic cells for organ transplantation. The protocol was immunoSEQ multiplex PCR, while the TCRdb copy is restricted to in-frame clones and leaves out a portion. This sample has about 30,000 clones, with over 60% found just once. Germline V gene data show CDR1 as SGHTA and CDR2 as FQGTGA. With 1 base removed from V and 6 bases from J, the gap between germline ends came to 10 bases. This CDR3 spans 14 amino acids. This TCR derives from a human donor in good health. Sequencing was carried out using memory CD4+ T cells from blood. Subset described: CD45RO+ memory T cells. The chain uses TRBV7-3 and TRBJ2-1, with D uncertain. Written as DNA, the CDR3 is TGTGCCAGCAGCTTAAGGGTCGAATCCAATGAGCAGTTCTTC. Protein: CASSLRVESNEQFF.